Only one count was recorded for the clone carrying this TCR beta chain. What it binds is unknown. Other DNA sequences within the sample encode an identical CDR3. The sample is drawn from a study of cytomegalovirus exposure and HLA in healthy donors. Findings and caveats of the study: TCR beta V- and J-gene trimming, according to a later analysis, was linked to a missense DCLRE1C variant. Previously analyzed data showed that most TCR beta V segments were productive at a frequency of about 87% or about 30%.

The donors, nominally healthy at sampling, likely had unrecorded immune exposures. Germline lookup yields CDR1 MDHEN and CDR2 SYDVKM. The CDR3 covers 13 residues. The trim removed 6 bases at V and 3 bases at J, leaving 2 bases unmatched. The primer mix had 60 Vbeta and 13 Jbeta primers. Here immunoSEQ multiplex PCR was the method, and the copy in TCRdb shows in-frame clones only, minus some. The table shows approximately 140,000 clones, with just under 75% occurring only once. Sequenced input: PBMCs. The chain carries TRBV28 and TRBJ1-2; 9 nucleotides align to TRBD1. The receptor's source is a woman aged 18-29 years in good health and CMV-seronegative. CDR3 DNA: TGTGCCAGCAGCTGGGACAGGGACTATGGCTACACCTTC. Translated, it gives CASSWDRDYGYTF.